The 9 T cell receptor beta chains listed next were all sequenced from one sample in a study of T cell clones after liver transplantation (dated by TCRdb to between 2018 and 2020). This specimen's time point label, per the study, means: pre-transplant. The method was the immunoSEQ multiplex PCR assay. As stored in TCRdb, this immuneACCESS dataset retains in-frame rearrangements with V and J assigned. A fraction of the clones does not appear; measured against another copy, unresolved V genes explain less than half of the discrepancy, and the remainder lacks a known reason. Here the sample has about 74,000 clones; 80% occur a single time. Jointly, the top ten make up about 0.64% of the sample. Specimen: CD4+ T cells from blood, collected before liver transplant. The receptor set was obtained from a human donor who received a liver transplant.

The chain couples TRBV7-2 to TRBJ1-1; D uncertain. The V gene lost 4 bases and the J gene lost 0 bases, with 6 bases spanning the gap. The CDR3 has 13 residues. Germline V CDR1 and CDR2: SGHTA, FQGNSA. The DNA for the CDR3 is TGTGCCAGCAGCTCTTCCATGAACACTGAAGCTTTCTTT. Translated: CASSSSMNTEAFF.

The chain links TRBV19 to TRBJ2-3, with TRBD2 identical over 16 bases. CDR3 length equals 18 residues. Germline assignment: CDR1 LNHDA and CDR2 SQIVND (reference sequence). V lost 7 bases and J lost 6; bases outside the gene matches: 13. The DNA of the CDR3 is TGTGCCAGTACCCCGGGACTAGCGGGAGGGCGGGACCCGGATACGCAGTATTTT. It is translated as CASTPGLAGGRDPDTQYF.

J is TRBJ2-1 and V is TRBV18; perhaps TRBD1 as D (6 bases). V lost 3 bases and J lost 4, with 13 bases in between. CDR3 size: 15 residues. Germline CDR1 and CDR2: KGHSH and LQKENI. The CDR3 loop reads CASSPQTGPYNEQFF. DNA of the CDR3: TGTGCCAGCTCACCTCAGACAGGACCTTACAATGAGCAGTTCTTC. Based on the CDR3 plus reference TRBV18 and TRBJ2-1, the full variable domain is NAGVMQNPRHLVRRRGQEARLRCSPMKGHSHVYWYRQLPEEGLKFMVYLQKENIIDESGMPKERFSAEFPKEGPSILRIQQVVRGDSAAYFCASSPQTGPYNEQFFGPGTRLTVL.

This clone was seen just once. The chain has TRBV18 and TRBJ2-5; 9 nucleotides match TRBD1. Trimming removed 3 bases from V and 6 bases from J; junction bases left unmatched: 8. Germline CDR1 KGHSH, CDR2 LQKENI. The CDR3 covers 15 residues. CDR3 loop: CASSPTGGIMKTQYF. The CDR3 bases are TGTGCCAGCTCACCGACAGGGGGTATAATGAAGACCCAGTACTTC.

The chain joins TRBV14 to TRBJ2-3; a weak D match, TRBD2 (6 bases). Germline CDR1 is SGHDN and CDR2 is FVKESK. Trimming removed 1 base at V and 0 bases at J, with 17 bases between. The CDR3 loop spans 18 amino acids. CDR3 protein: CASSQGHTGDSSTDTQYF. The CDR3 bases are TGTGCCAGCAGCCAAGGTCATACGGGGGATTCTAGCACAGATACGCAGTATTTT.

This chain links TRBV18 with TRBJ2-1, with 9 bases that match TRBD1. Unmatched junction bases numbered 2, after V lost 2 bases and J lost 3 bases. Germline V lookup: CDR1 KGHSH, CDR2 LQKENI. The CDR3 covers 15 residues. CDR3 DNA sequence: TGTGCCAGCTCACCAGGACAGGGGAACTACAATGAGCAGTTCTTC. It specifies CASSPGQGNYNEQFF.

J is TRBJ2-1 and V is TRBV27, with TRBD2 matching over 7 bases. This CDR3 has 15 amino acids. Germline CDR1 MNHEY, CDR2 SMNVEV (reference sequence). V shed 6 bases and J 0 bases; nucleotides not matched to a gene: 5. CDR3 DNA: TGTGCCAGCAGGCTCGGACTAGTCTCCTACAATGAGCAGTTCTTC. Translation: CASRLGLVSYNEQFF.

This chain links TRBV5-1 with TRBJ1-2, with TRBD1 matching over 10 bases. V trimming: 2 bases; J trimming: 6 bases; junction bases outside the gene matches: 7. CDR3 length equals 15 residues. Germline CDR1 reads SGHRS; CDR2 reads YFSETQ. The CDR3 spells CASSFTGTGVDGYTF. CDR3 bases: TGCGCCAGCAGCTTCACCGGGACAGGGGTGGATGGCTACACCTTC.

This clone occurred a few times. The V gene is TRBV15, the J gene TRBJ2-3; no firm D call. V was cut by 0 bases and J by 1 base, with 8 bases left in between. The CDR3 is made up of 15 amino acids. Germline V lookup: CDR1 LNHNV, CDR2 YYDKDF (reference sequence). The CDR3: CATSRDPLGTDTQYF. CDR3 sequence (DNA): TGTGCCACCAGCAGAGATCCCCTCGGCACAGATACGCAGTATTTT. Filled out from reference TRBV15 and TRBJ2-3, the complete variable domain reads DAMVIQNPRYQVTQFGKPVTLSCSQTLNHNVMYWYQQKSSQAPKLLFHYYDKDFNNEADTPDNFQSRRPNTSFCFLDIRSPGLGDTAMYLCATSRDPLGTDTQYFGPGTRLTVL.